This TCR beta chain was sequenced in a study of T cells of healthy individuals (dated by TCRdb to 2016 to 2019). The CDR3, from cysteine to phenylalanine, totals 12 residues. CDR3 DNA only is kept here, 36 bases in frame from base 1. CDR1 is given as DFQATT and CDR2 as SNEGSKA, both from the germline V gene (reference sequence). Relative to germline, V is 1 base shorter and J is 7 bases shorter, with 10 bases between their ends. On this clonotype: No cognate antigen has been identified for it. Base qualities are not at hand, and no much larger clone is one base apart.

Preparation of the library involved 5' RACE. Sequencing was carried out with an Illumina MiSeq. TCRdb itself trimmed the public reads at Q25 with fastp, ran MiXCR and retained productive beta chains. Each entry merges the rows of one CDR3 protein and shows their most common DNA and genes. The sample table contains fewer than 75,000 distinct CDR3 sequences; only one count was recorded for roughly 16% of them. The ten biggest clones cover 4% to 5% of the sample. The chain links TRBV20-1 with TRBJ1-2; the D gene cannot be named for sure. The source of this sequence is a human donor in good health. The CDR3 here reads CSARGMLAGYTF. In nucleotides, the sequence is TGCAGTGCTAGAGGGATGTTGGCTGGCTACACCTTC.